This T cell receptor (beta chain) was documented in a study of shared clonotypes between healthy human individuals. TCRdb's copy holds only in-frame clones and misses some; the assay was immunoSEQ multiplex PCR. The sample holds 2 million to 2.5 million clones, more than 80% seen once. Trimming stripped 4 bases from V and 10 bases from J, with 16 bases between. Germline V lookup: CDR1 ENHRY, CDR2 SYGVKD. The CDR3 has 13 amino acids. The source of this sequence is a man aged 18 to 35 in good health. Some clones in this sample may be carry-over from other donors' samples. Sequencing used naive CD4+ T cells from PBMCs. This sample's subset: CD45RA+ positively selected. The genes are TRBV10-3 and TRBJ1-2, with D uncertain. The chain's CDR3 is CAISVNKAMPYTF. For the CDR3, the DNA is TGTGCCATCAGTGTTAACAAAGCTATGCCCTACACCTTC.